These T cell receptor beta chains were read from a single sample in a study of blood T cell repertoires in COVID-19. The table came from immunoSEQ multiplex PCR; TCRdb's copy has only in-frame clones and leaves some out. Found here are approximately 110,000 clones, 71% of them singletons; the top ten hold 0.65% to 0.95%. The sequenced sample consisted of peripheral blood. The origin of the receptors is a human donor with acute or convalescent COVID-19. The donor label of this sample is uncertain. Both conserved end residues are part of each CDR3. Each record gives: V gene, clone size, J gene, D gene, CDR3 DNA, CDR3 protein. The D gene is left open where the match is weak. A clone size is listed for some rows: how often the clone was seen (once, few, many), or a class if it is expanded.

TRBV2	few	TRBJ1-3	NA	TGTGCCAGCGTCAGGGTTGGAAACACCATATATTTT	CASVRVGNTIYF
TRBV28	NA	TRBJ1-2	NA	TGTGCCAGCAGTGCCCCAGGGAAGGATGGCTACACCTTC	CASSAPGKDGYTF
TRBV4-1	many	TRBJ1-5	NA	TGCGCCAGCAGCCAAACTCCCGTCCGGCCCCAGCATTTT	CASSQTPVRPQHF
TRBV5-4	NA	TRBJ2-2	TRBD1	TGTGCCAGCAGCTCCGGACAGGATCGAGGGGAGCTGTTTTTT	CASSSGQDRGELFF
TRBV4-1	few	TRBJ2-7	TRBD1	TGCGCCAGCAGCCCACCGGGACAGGGCTCCTACGAGCAGTACTTC	CASSPPGQGSYEQYF
TRBV5-1	NA	TRBJ1-1	NA	TGCGCCAGCAGCCCGGGGTCTGGGGGCGTTAACACTGAAGCTTTCTTT	CASSPGSGGVNTEAFF
TRBV6-5	NA	TRBJ2-1	TRBD2	TGTGCCAGCAGTTCGAAGCGGGGGTTGTATAGTTTGCAGTTCTTC	CASSSKRGLYSLQFF
TRBV11-2	few	TRBJ2-2	NA	TGTGCCAGCAGCGCTTCAGGGGACACCGGGGAGCTGTTTTTT	CASSASGDTGELFF
TRBV2	NA	TRBJ1-1	NA	TGTGCCAGCAGTCGAAGACAGCACCTGAACACTGAAGCTTTCTTT	CASSRRQHLNTEAFF
TRBV5-1	NA	TRBJ2-7	NA	TGCGCCAGCAGCTTGGGTCACAGGGATTTGGGCGAGCAGTACTTC	CASSLGHRDLGEQYF
TRBV5-1	NA	TRBJ2-1	NA	TGCGCCAGCAGCTTGGCTCCAGACTCCTACAATGAGCAGTTCTTC	CASSLAPDSYNEQFF
TRBV6-5	few	TRBJ1-2	TRBD1	TGTGCCAGCAGGGACGACAGGGTTTCTGGCTACACCTTC	CASRDDRVSGYTF
TRBV2	NA	TRBJ1-3	NA	TGTGCCAGCAGAGGGGTCGGAAACACCATATATTTT	CASRGVGNTIYF
TRBV7-9	NA	TRBJ1-1	TRBD1	TGTGCCAGCAGCTGGGACAGCGGAGGAGCTTTCTTT	CASSWDSGGAFF
TRBV18	NA	TRBJ1-3	NA	TGTGCCAGCTCACCTAGCCCGACCTCTGGAAACACCATATATTTT	CASSPSPTSGNTIYF
TRBV6-6	NA	TRBJ1-4	NA	TGTGCCAGCAGTTCCAGGGACATTGAGAAACTGTTTTTT	CASSSRDIEKLFF
TRBV30	few	TRBJ1-5	NA	TGTGCCTGGAGCCCCAAGGGCAGGGGAAGCAATCAGCCCCAGCATTTT	CAWSPKGRGSNQPQHF
TRBV7-9	NA	TRBJ2-1	TRBD2	TGTGCCAGCAGCATAATCCGGGGGGCCTACAATGAGCAGTTCTTC	CASSIIRGAYNEQFF
TRBV30	NA	TRBJ2-1	TRBD2	TGTGCCTGGACCCCCCCCGGGACTAGCGGGGGGGCCGGTTACAATGAGCAGTTCTTC	CAWTPPGTSGGAGYNEQFF